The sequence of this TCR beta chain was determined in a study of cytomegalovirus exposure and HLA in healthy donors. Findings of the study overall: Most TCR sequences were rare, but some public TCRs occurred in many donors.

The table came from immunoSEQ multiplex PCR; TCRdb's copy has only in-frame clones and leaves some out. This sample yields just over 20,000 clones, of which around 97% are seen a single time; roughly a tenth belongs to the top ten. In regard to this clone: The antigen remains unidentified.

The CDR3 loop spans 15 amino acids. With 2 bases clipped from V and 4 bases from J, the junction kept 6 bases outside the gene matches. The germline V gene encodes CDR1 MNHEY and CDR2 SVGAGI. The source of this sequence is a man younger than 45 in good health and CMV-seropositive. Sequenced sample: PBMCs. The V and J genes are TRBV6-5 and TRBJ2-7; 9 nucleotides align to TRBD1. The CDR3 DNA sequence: TGTGCCAGCAGTTACCGCGGGACAGGGCTATACGAGCAGTACTTC. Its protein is CASSYRGTGLYEQYF.